This is a list of T cell receptor beta chains from one sample in a study of blood T cell repertoires in COVID-19. Clones were read by immunoSEQ multiplex PCR, and TCRdb kept only the in-frame ones, dropping some. The sample lists 200,000 or so clones, around nine tenths occurring once. Input material: peripheral blood. The receptors here all came from a woman in her sixties with acute or convalescent COVID-19. Each CDR3 is given with its conserved first and last residue. A D gene is named only where the DNA matches it firmly. Where a row states a size, it is once, few, many or the class of an expanded clone; other rows omit it.

-	TRBD2	TRBJ2-2	TRBV10-2	TGCGCCAGCACCCCGGGACTAAAAGCCGGGGAGCTGTTTTTT	CASTPGLKAGELFF
-	-	TRBJ1-1	TRBV29-1	TGCAGCGCAATGGAGGTGGGCACTGAAGCTTTCTTT	CSAMEVGTEAFF
-	-	TRBJ2-7	TRBV27	TGTGCCAGCAGCCAGGACAGACCCCCCTACGAGCAGTACTTC	CASSQDRPPYEQYF
-	TRBD2	TRBJ2-5	TRBV10-1	TGCGCCAGCAGTGAAGGAAAGACTAGCACCCGAGAGACCCAGTACTTC	CASSEGKTSTRETQYF
-	-	TRBJ1-2	TRBV30	TGTGCCTGGAGAGTTAGACAAATTGAAACAGTGGGCTACACCTTC	CAWRVRQIETVGYTF
-	TRBD1	TRBJ1-1	TRBV6-2/TRBV6-3	TGTGCCAGCAGTCGACAGGGGGAACCTATGAACACTGAAGCTTTCTTT	CASSRQGEPMNTEAFF
-	-	TRBJ1-6	TRBV2	TGTGCCAGCAGCGCGACAGAAAATTCACCCCTCCACTTT	CASSATENSPLHF
-	-	TRBJ2-7	TRBV25-1	TGTGCCAGCAGTGACGGAGGGAAAAACGAGCAGTACTTC	CASSDGGKNEQYF
few	-	TRBJ1-5	TRBV6-6	TGTGCCAGCAGTTACTCAGGAGCAAATCAGCCCCAGCATTTT	CASSYSGANQPQHF
few	-	TRBJ1-5	TRBV28	TGTGCCAGCCACAACCCCCGACAGGTCCAGCCCCAGCATTTT	CASHNPRQVQPQHF
-	TRBD2	TRBJ2-7	TRBV2	TGTGCCAGCGGCCTAGCGGGGTTGTACGAGCAGTACTTC	CASGLAGLYEQYF
-	-	TRBJ1-1	TRBV30	TGTGCCTGGCGCCCGGGTCCGGAGACTGAAGCTTTCTTT	CAWRPGPETEAFF
-	TRBD1	TRBJ1-2	TRBV27	TGTGCCAGCAGTTTATATACAGGGGACTATGGCTACACCTTC	CASSLYTGDYGYTF
-	TRBD1	TRBJ1-1	TRBV2	TGTGCCAGCAGATTGGACAGGATGAACACTGAAGCTTTCTTT	CASRLDRMNTEAFF
-	TRBD1	TRBJ1-1	TRBV25-1	TGTGCCAGCAGTGGGACAGGGAATGAAGCTTTCTTT	CASSGTGNEAFF
-	TRBD2	TRBJ2-7	TRBV13	TGTGCCAGCAGCCCCGGGGGGGGACTAGCGCTTTCCTACGAGCAGTACTTC	CASSPGGGLALSYEQYF
-	TRBD1	TRBJ1-5	TRBV18	TGTGCCAGCTCTCCCGACAGGGATCAGCCCCAGCATTTT	CASSPDRDQPQHF
-	-	TRBJ2-3	TRBV19	TGTGCCAGTAGTATTGCGGGCACAGATACGCAGTATTTT	CASSIAGTDTQYF
-	-	TRBJ1-3	TRBV11-2	TGTGCCAGCAGCTGGCCTACTGACAGCCCCTATTACTCTGGAAACACCATATATTTT	CASSWPTDSPYYSGNTIYF
-	-	TRBJ1-5	TRBV12-3/TRBV12-4	TGTGCCAGCAGTTTCGGGGGGAGTCAGCCCCAGCATTTT	CASSFGGSQPQHF
-	-	TRBJ1-4	TRBV5-4	TGTGCCAGCAGCTCCCGGGATAATGAAAAACTGTTTTTT	CASSSRDNEKLFF
-	TRBD2	TRBJ2-3	TRBV7-3	TGTGCCAGCAGCTTAGGTAGCGGGGGGGCCGTGGATACGCAGTATTTT	CASSLGSGGAVDTQYF
-	TRBD2	TRBJ2-3	TRBV6-2/TRBV6-3	TGTGCCAGCAGTCCCACCGGGACTAGGGCGGATACGCAGTATTTT	CASSPTGTRADTQYF
-	-	TRBJ1-3	TRBV19	TGTGCCAGTAGTAGCGCACTCCTTGGAAACACCATATATTTT	CASSSALLGNTIYF
-	TRBD2	TRBJ2-1	TRBV19	TGTGCCAGTAGTATAGATCGGGGTCTAGCGGCCTCCTACAATGAGCAGTTCTTC	CASSIDRGLAASYNEQFF
-	TRBD1	TRBJ1-1	TRBV18	TGTGCCAGCTCACAGGGACAGGGTGCCACTGAAGCTTTCTTT	CASSQGQGATEAFF
-	-	TRBJ1-5	TRBV21-1	TGTGCCAGCATCTTAACCGGGACAGGAAATCAGCCCCAGCATTTT	CASILTGTGNQPQHF
-	-	TRBJ1-1	TRBV19	TGTGCCACTGACAGAAGCCCCGTAAACACTGAAGCTTTCTTT	CATDRSPVNTEAFF
once	TRBD1	TRBJ1-5	TRBV7-8	TGTGCCAGCAGCTCCACGGACAGGGCTATCAATCAGCCCCAGCATTTT	CASSSTDRAINQPQHF
-	-	TRBJ1-3	TRBV5-1	TGCGCCAGCAGCTTGGGGGACATCGGAAACACCATATATTTT	CASSLGDIGNTIYF
-	-	TRBJ1-2	TRBV4-3	TGCGCCAGCAGACCAAGTTTACGGGTCTATGGCTACACCTTC	CASRPSLRVYGYTF